A single sample is the source of the 17 T cell receptor beta chains below, sequenced in a study of T-cell reconstitution after alpha-beta-depleted transplantation in children. During its preparation, the TCRbeta library received unique molecular identifiers. TCRdb called the PCR reads again in MiXCR, with one record for every CDR3 protein. The table includes about 980,000 distinct CDR3 sequences, about 29% detected once. The source material was PBMCs, mostly from graft donor cells, sampled 360 days after TCRalphabeta/CD19-depleted stem cell transplant. The receptors here all came from a boy younger than two who had a stem cell transplant for SCID, so the T cells may come from the graft donor.

The table lists this clonotype with many counts. The chain joins TRBV29-1 to TRBJ2-3; 11 nucleotides line up with TRBD2. In germline, CDR1 is SQVTM, CDR2 ANQGSEA. V gave up 7 bases and J gave up 0 bases; unmatched junction bases: 12. This CDR3 spans 17 amino acids. CDR3 protein: CSAVLPWTSGSTDTQYF. CDR3 DNA: TGCAGCGCCGTCCTCCCTTGGACTAGCGGGAGCACAGATACGCAGTATTTT.

DNA for the CDR3: TGTGCCAGCAGTTTCGGACAGGGCGGAAGCTATGGCTACACCTTC. Its protein product is CASSFGQGGSYGYTF. The chain uses TRBV12-3 or TRBV12-4 and TRBJ1-2; 8 bases match TRBD1. Trimming at V came to 3 bases and at J to 4 bases, leaving 7 bases not matched to a gene. The CDR3 contains 15 residues.

V gene TRBV29-1 combines with J gene TRBJ1-3; D might be TRBD1 (5 bases). The CDR3 runs to 13 residues. Germline lookup yields CDR1 SQVTM and CDR2 ANQGSEA. V was pared by 4 bases and J by 6 bases, with 13 bases between. The CDR3 coding sequence is TGCAGCGTTGTTTGGGGGACTGAAAACACCATATATTTT. It encodes CSVVWGTENTIYF.

This clonotype was counted between two and nine times. The chain has TRBV9 and TRBJ2-1, with D perhaps assigned TRBD1 or TRBD2 (5 bases each). The CDR3 is made up of 14 amino acids. The ends were cut back, 5 bases at V and 8 bases at J, with 17 bases in the middle. Germline V gene data show CDR1 as SGDLS and CDR2 as YYNGEE. The DNA of the CDR3 is TGTGCCAGCAGTGCAGGACGGGGCGTCGATGAGCAGTTCTTC. Protein: CASSAGRGVDEQFF. Drawing the rest from reference TRBV9 and TRBJ2-1, the complete variable domain is DSGVTQTPKHLITATGQRVTLRCSPRSGDLSVYWYQQSLDQGLQFLIQYYNGEERAKGNILERFSAQQFPDLHSELNLSSLELGDSALYFCASSAGRGVDEQFFGPGTRLTVL.

This clonotype was detected only a few times. DNA of the CDR3: TGTGCCAGCACGTCGGGACTAACGAACACCGGGGAGCTGTTTTTT. As protein: CASTSGLTNTGELFF. The rearrangement uses TRBV12-3 or TRBV12-4 and TRBJ2-2; 7 bases match TRBD2. CDR3 size: 15 residues. The V gene end was trimmed by 7 bases and the J gene end by 0 bases; junction bases not matched to a gene: 5.

This clonotype was observed a handful of times. The chain joins TRBV12-3 or TRBV12-4 to TRBJ2-1, with TRBD2 identical over 15 bases. The V segment lost 5 bases and the J segment 7 bases; nucleotides outside the gene matches: 6. The length of the CDR3 is 16 residues. The CDR3 sequence is CASSPGLAGGENEQFF. CDR3 in DNA: TGTGCCAGCAGTCCGGGACTAGCGGGGGGAGAGAATGAGCAGTTCTTC.

A few counts support this clonotype. The junction differs from germline at one of its ends, possibly a read error. V is TRBV2 and J is TRBJ2-5; D possibly corresponds to TRBD1 (5 bases). The CDR3 covers 14 residues. CDR1 SNHLY and CDR2 FYNNEI come from the germline V gene. The CDR3 region has the DNA TGTGCCAGCCTACTGGGGCTAAACCAGGAGACCCAGTACTTC. This sequence encodes CASLLGLNQETQYF.

This clonotype was seen a few times. The CDR3 DNA reads as TGTGCCAGCAGCCAAGATTGGCAGGGCTCACCCCTCCACTTT. As protein: CASSQDWQGSPLHF. This chain links TRBV14 with TRBJ1-6, with a weak D call TRBD1 (5 bases). The CDR3 loop spans 14 amino acids. CDR1 is SGHDN, CDR2 FVKESK, per germline. The V end was cut by 0 bases, the J end by 10 bases, with 10 bases between.

This chain joins TRBV20-1 and TRBJ2-7; 11 bases map to TRBD1. Germline CDR1 and CDR2: DFQATT and SNEGSKA (reference sequence). With V trimmed by 3 bases and J by 2 bases, 6 bases remained unmatched. The length of the CDR3 is 15 residues. The chain's CDR3 is CSASTGTGGPYEQYF. The CDR3 DNA follows: TGCAGTGCTAGCACCGGGACAGGGGGGCCCTACGAGCAGTACTTC.

V usage is TRBV27 and J usage is TRBJ2-5; D tentatively reads TRBD1 or TRBD2 (7 bases each). This CDR3 contains 14 residues. V was pared by 5 bases and J by 3 bases, with 13 bases between. Germline V gene sequence: CDR1 MNHEY, CDR2 SMNVEV (reference sequence). The CDR3 nucleotides read TGTGCCAGCAGTCCAGGGGGGGGAGAAGAGACCCAGTACTTC. Amino acids: CASSPGGGEETQYF.

J is TRBJ2-7 and V is TRBV15, with D hard to call. The CDR3 runs 15 residues. Germline-derived CDR1 and CDR2 are LNHNV and YYDKDF (reference sequence). V shed 0 bases and J shed 4 bases, with 13 bases lying between them. For the CDR3, the DNA is TGTGCCACCAGCAGAGATGTCGGTGGAGTATACGAGCAGTACTTC. Protein: CATSRDVGGVYEQYF.

The chain uses TRBV5-1 and TRBJ2-1, with a weak D call TRBD1 (6 bases). The CDR3 is made up of 15 amino acids. Germline values: CDR1 SGHRS, CDR2 YFSETQ. V was cut by 0 bases and J by 9 bases, with 16 bases left in between. The CDR3 DNA reads as TGCGCCAGCAGCTTGGGATTTGGGGGCCTGGTTGAGCAGTTCTTC. Protein product: CASSLGFGGLVEQFF.

This clonotype has only a few counts. The chain uses TRBV7-9 and TRBJ2-2, with D uncertain. This CDR3 has 15 amino acids. Trimming cost V 3 bases and J 0 bases, with 8 bases left between them. The germline V gene has CDR1 SEHNR and CDR2 FQNEAQ (reference sequence). This chain's CDR3 is CASSLVASNTGELFF. The CDR3 coding sequence is TGTGCCAGCAGCTTGGTAGCTTCGAACACCGGGGAGCTGTTTTTT.

Only a few counts were recorded for this clonotype. The chain has TRBV20-1 and TRBJ2-3; 7 bases match TRBD2. Germline V CDR1 and CDR2: DFQATT, SNEGSKA (reference sequence). The CDR3 runs to 15 residues. The trim removed 1 base at V and 6 bases at J, leaving 10 bases unmatched. The CDR3 here is CSARAVELLADTQYF. CDR3 nucleotide sequence: TGCAGTGCTAGAGCGGTGGAATTACTAGCGGATACGCAGTATTTT.

This clonotype was seen a handful of times. The chain's CDR3 is CASSFGAYSNQPQHF. Written as DNA, the CDR3 is TGTGCCAGCAGTTTCGGAGCTTATAGCAATCAGCCCCAGCATTTT. The chain combines TRBV28 with TRBJ1-5; D remains ambiguous. V gave up 3 bases and J gave up 0 bases, with 9 bases separating them. The CDR3 extends over 15 amino acids. Germline loops: CDR1 MDHEN, CDR2 SYDVKM.

The V and J genes are TRBV10-3 and TRBJ2-5; D not certain. The CDR3 extends over 14 amino acids. In germline, CDR1 is ENHRY, CDR2 SYGVKD. V was trimmed by 0 bases and J by 9 bases, leaving 14 bases between them. CDR3 nucleotide sequence: TGTGCCATCAGTGAGTCGTCGCTCCTGGTGGCCCAGTACTTC. As protein: CAISESSLLVAQYF.

This clonotype was counted only a few times. The V gene is TRBV29-1, the J gene TRBJ2-2, with TRBD2 matching 9 bases. Trimming at V came to 0 bases and at J to 3 bases, leaving 5 bases not matched to a gene. Looked up from germline, CDR1 is SQVTM and CDR2 is ANQGSEA. The CDR3 runs 16 residues. The CDR3 DNA reads TGCAGCGTTGAAGAGAGCGGGGGGTCGTACACCGGGGAGCTGTTTTTT. It translates to CSVEESGGSYTGELFF.